The 2 T cell receptor beta chains listed next were all sequenced from one sample in a study of blood T cell repertoires in COVID-19. The protocol was immunoSEQ multiplex PCR, while the TCRdb copy is restricted to in-frame clones and leaves out a portion. The table has under 110,000 clones, about 91% seen once; the top ten hold around 15%. The sequenced sample was peripheral blood. These receptors came from a man between 50 and 59 years old with acute or convalescent COVID-19.

This sequence joins TRBV5-1 and TRBJ1-2, with a weak D call TRBD1 (5 bases). Germline values: CDR1 SGHRS, CDR2 YFSETQ. This CDR3 comprises 14 residues. V was shortened by 0 bases and J by 2 bases, with 8 bases between the two germline ends. CDR3 in DNA: TGCGCCAGCAGCTTGGACGGACAAAACTATGGCTACACCTTC. It is translated as CASSLDGQNYGYTF.

The genes are TRBV4-3 and TRBJ1-4; D unclear. The CDR3 is 13 amino acids. V lost 0 bases and J 8 bases, leaving 7 bases between the germline ends. Germline V lookup: CDR1 LGHNA, CDR2 YSLEER. CDR3 DNA sequence: TGCGCCAGCAGCCAAGATCGGCGGGAAAAACTGTTTTTT. It specifies CASSQDRREKLFF.